Described below is a single TCR beta chain sequence and its context. Its antigen is as yet unknown. Lacking the conserved final phenylalanine or tryptophan, this CDR3 likely reflects a read error. The DNA is omitted, as the CDR3 cannot be located on it reliably, and the CDR3 follows TCRdb's listing. According to the study, genomic DNA was the template for TCR beta VDJ and CDR3 profiling. TCRdb ran MiXCR on the reads and lists one entry per CDR3 protein. Here the sample spans 200,000 to 300,000 distinct CDR3 sequences, approximately 80% being singletons. Patients sequenced had flow cytometry evidence of CD8+CD57+ cell expansion. No therapy was given to patients before blood sampling. This entry belongs to a study of CD8+CD57+ T cells in acquired aplastic anemia. Study overall: Sorted CD4+ and CD8+ cells gave a mean 3.2 ug DNA, range roughly 0.2 to 27.4 ug.

Findings and limits, study-wide: Roughly 31 CD8+ CDR3 sequences were shared between patients and controls.

Germline V CDR1 and CDR2: SGHVS, FQNEAQ. Inclusive of both ends, the CDR3 amounts to 12 amino acids. This TCR was recovered from a human donor with aplastic anemia. The V call is TRBV7-8, the J call TRBJ2-3. What was sequenced was sorted CD4+, CD8+, or CD8+CD57+ T cells (not recorded which) from PBMCs. This chain's CDR3 is CASSVASDTDTL.